The 5 T cell receptor beta chains below all came from one sample that was sequenced in a study of control samples from healthy donors and cancer patients. Sequencing used immunoSEQ multiplex PCR; TCRdb keeps in-frame clones, though not all of them. Seen here are 130,000 or so clones, roughly 94% observed once, and the top ten hold around 13%. Sequencing used blood. The receptors were gathered from a man aged 40-49 years in good health.

The gene calls are TRBV6-5 and TRBJ2-7; 8 bases map to TRBD1. Germline V lookup: CDR1 MNHEY, CDR2 SVGAGI. With V trimmed by 1 base and J by 3 bases, 5 bases remained unmatched. There are 15 residues in the CDR3. The DNA of the CDR3 is TGTGCCAGCAGTTACTTGACAGGGGATATCTACGAGCAGTACTTC. Amino acids: CASSYLTGDIYEQYF.

This sequence joins TRBV6-2 or TRBV6-3 and TRBJ1-1, with TRBD1 matching over 8 bases. There are 17 residues in the CDR3. Germline CDR1 MNHEY, CDR2 SVGEGT. V gave up 4 bases and J gave up 5 bases; unmatched junction bases: 15. The chain's CDR3 is CASSSADISGGTTEAFF. For the CDR3, the DNA is TGTGCCAGCAGTTCCGCGGACATCTCAGGGGGCACAACTGAAGCTTTCTTT.

This clone was recorded once. This chain joins TRBV7-8 and TRBJ2-1; 11 nucleotides agree with TRBD2. V lost 2 bases to trimming and J lost 4 bases; unmatched junction nucleotides: 1. CDR3 length equals 15 residues. Germline V gene sequence: CDR1 SGHVS, CDR2 FQNEAQ. The CDR3: CASSLRTSGYNEQFF. The DNA of the CDR3 is TGTGCCAGCAGCTTAAGGACTAGCGGGTACAATGAGCAGTTCTTC.

The rearrangement links TRBV5-6 to TRBJ1-2; 7 bases align to TRBD1. Losses at the gene ends were 2 bases for V and 6 bases for J; bases not matched to a gene: 10. Germline values: CDR1 SGHDT, CDR2 YYEEEE. The CDR3 contains 15 residues. The CDR3 sequence is CASSFLDRERDGYTF. The CDR3 DNA reads TGTGCCAGCAGCTTCCTAGACAGGGAACGGGATGGCTACACCTTC.

The CDR3 here is CASSSTPAGGGREQYF. DNA of the CDR3: TGTGCCAGCAGCTCCACACCAGCGGGAGGGGGTCGGGAGCAGTACTTC. This chain joins TRBV7-2 and TRBJ2-7, with 10 bases identical to TRBD2. Germline loops: CDR1 SGHTA, CDR2 FQGNSA. This CDR3 region has 16 residues. V was pared by 4 bases and J by 7 bases, with 13 bases of the junction left unmatched. Filled out from reference TRBV7-2 and TRBJ2-7, the complete variable domain reads GAGVSQSPSNKVTEKGKDVELRCDPISGHTALYWYRQSLGQGLEFLIYFQGNSAPDKSGLPSDRFSAERTGGSVSTLTIQRTQQEDSAVYLCASSSTPAGGGREQYFGPGTRLTVT.